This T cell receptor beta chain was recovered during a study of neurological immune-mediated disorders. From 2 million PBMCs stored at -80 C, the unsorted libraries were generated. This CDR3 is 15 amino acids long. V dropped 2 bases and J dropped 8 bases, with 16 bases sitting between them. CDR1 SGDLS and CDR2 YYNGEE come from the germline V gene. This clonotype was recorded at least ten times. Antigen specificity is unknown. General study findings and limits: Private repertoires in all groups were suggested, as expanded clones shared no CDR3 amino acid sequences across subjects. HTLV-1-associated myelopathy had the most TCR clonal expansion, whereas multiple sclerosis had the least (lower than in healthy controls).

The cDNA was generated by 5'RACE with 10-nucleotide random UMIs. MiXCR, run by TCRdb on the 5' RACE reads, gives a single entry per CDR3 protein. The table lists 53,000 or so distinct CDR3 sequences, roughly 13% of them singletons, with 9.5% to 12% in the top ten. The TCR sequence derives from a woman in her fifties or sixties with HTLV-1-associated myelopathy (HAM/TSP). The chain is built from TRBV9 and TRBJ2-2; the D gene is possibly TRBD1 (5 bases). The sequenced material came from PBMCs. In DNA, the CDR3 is TGTGCCAGCAGCGTGGAAGGGGCCCTGGCGGGGGAGCTGTTTTTT. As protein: CASSVEGALAGELFF.